This T cell receptor beta chain was captured by sequencing in a study of blood T cell repertoires in COVID-19. Study in general: From T cells, B-cell-depleted T cells, or PBMCs came the material, which was cDNA or gDNA.

The CDR3 length is 12 residues. The germline V gene has CDR1 GTSNPN and CDR2 SVGIG (reference sequence). V was pared by 4 bases and J by 3 bases, with 9 bases between. This clone was seen more than once but under ten times. Original analysis: Estimates of nucleated cell counts were drawn from the amplification of reference gene primers. Clones were read by immunoSEQ multiplex PCR, and TCRdb kept only the in-frame ones, dropping some. The V and J calls and clone size come from that table; D and trimming were worked out from the DNA. In the table there are some 320,000 clones, roughly 85% of which are singletons. Recruits, aged roughly 18 to 90 years, lived in around 24 US areas.

The sequenced material came from PBMCs or T cells enriched from blood (not recorded which). The sequence was obtained from a woman aged 30 to 39 who had been exposed to COVID-19. V and J are TRBV30 and TRBJ1-2; no clear D gene. CDR3 loop: CAWTGAHYGYTF. The CDR3 DNA reads as TGTGCCTGGACAGGCGCCCACTATGGCTACACCTTC.